What follows are 23 T cell receptor beta chains derived from one specimen sequenced in a study of blood T cell repertoires in COVID-19. Assay: immunoSEQ multiplex PCR; the TCRdb copy retains only in-frame clones and omits some. The table has approximately 200,000 clones, approximately 90% seen once. The source material was peripheral blood. The source is a man between 65 and 85 years old with acute or convalescent COVID-19.

The chain combines TRBV12-3 or TRBV12-4 with TRBJ2-1; 11 bases match TRBD2. The ends lost 6 bases at V and 8 bases at J; junction bases unmatched: 3. The CDR3 covers 13 residues. CDR3 DNA: TGTGCCAGCAGAACTAGCGGGAGTTATGAGCAGTTCTTC. Translation gives CASRTSGSYEQFF.

The chain joins TRBV5-4 to TRBJ2-1; the match to TRBD2 covers 9 bases. CDR3 length: 17 residues. Germline lookup yields CDR1 SGHNT and CDR2 YYREEE (reference sequence). With 4 bases clipped from V and 1 base from J, the junction kept 9 bases outside the gene matches. CDR3: CASSPELAGWSYNEQFF. CDR3 coding DNA: TGTGCCAGCAGCCCGGAGCTAGCGGGATGGTCCTACAATGAGCAGTTCTTC.

This clone was found once. The rearrangement links TRBV9 to TRBJ2-3; TRBD2 matches 12 bases. Germline V gene sequence: CDR1 SGDLS, CDR2 YYNGEE. V was clipped by 3 bases and J by 3 bases; unmatched bases: 5. There are 16 residues in the CDR3. CDR3 protein: CASSATTSGRTDTQYF. Here the CDR3 DNA reads TGTGCCAGCAGCGCAACTACTAGCGGGAGGACAGATACGCAGTATTTT.

This clone was observed once. The chain's CDR3 is CASSTGGAYNEQFF. The CDR3 region has the DNA TGTGCCAGCTCAACAGGGGGCGCCTACAATGAGCAGTTCTTC. The genes are TRBV28 and TRBJ2-1; 9 positions match TRBD1. The germline CDR1 and CDR2 sequences are MDHEN and SYDVKM. The CDR3 sequence is 14 residues long. Unmatched junction bases numbered 4, after V lost 8 bases and J lost 2 bases.

This clone showed up just a few times. V gene TRBV19 combines with J gene TRBJ2-2; 9 positions match TRBD1. Germline V gives CDR1 LNHDA, CDR2 SQIVND (reference sequence). This CDR3 contains 14 residues. V dropped 6 bases and J dropped 3; count of bases not matched to a gene: 2. The CDR3 spells CASRRQGDTGELFF. The CDR3 region has the DNA TGTGCCAGTAGGCGACAGGGGGACACCGGGGAGCTGTTTTTT.

A few counts support this clone. J is TRBJ2-1 and V is TRBV9; 8 nucleotides agree with TRBD2. Germline values: CDR1 SGDLS, CDR2 YYNGEE. With V trimmed by 6 bases and J by 7 bases, 9 bases remained unmatched. This CDR3 spans 14 amino acids. The CDR3 loop is CASTRGGEVNEQFF. The CDR3 DNA reads as TGTGCCAGCACCCGGGGGGGAGAAGTGAATGAGCAGTTCTTC. The full variable domain, with the rest looked up from reference TRBV9 and TRBJ2-1, is DSGVTQTPKHLITATGQRVTLRCSPRSGDLSVYWYQQSLDQGLQFLIQYYNGEERAKGNILERFSAQQFPDLHSELNLSSLELGDSALYFCASTRGGEVNEQFFGPGTRLTVL.

In this sample, this clone turned up many times. V and J are TRBV2 and TRBJ1-6, with D perhaps TRBD1 (5 bases). CDR1 and CDR2 (germline): SNHLY, FYNNEI. CDR3 size: 14 residues. The germline V and J ends were trimmed by 5 bases and 2 bases, with 7 bases remaining between them. CDR3: CASSPGTYNSPLHF. In DNA, the CDR3 is TGTGCCAGCAGTCCAGGGACCTATAATTCACCCCTCCACTTT. Full variable domain (rest looked up from reference TRBV2 and TRBJ1-6): EPEVTQTPSHQVTQMGQEVILRCVPISNHLYFYWYRQILGQKVEFLVSFYNNEISEKSEIFDDQFSVERPDGSNFTLKIRSTKLEDSAMYFCASSPGTYNSPLHFGNGTRLTVT.

This chain joins TRBV11-2 and TRBJ1-6; D ambiguous. Germline CDR1 SGHAT, CDR2 FQNNGV. The CDR3 runs 14 residues. V was shortened by 5 bases and J by 6 bases, with 11 bases between the two germline ends. For the CDR3, the DNA is TGTGCCAGCAGCCATGCCCGGGTTAATTCACCCCTCCACTTT. This sequence encodes CASSHARVNSPLHF.

V and J are TRBV2 and TRBJ2-3, with D hard to call. V lost 4 bases and J lost 5, with 10 bases in between. Germline V gene lookup returns CDR1 SNHLY and CDR2 FYNNEI. This CDR3 region has 13 residues. DNA for the CDR3: TGTGCCAGCAGTGTTCGGCAGGTAGATACGCAGTATTTT. Its protein is CASSVRQVDTQYF.

The chain combines TRBV10-3 with TRBJ2-7; D unresolved. Trimming took 2 bases from V and 3 from J, leaving 11 bases between them. The CDR3 is 14 amino acids. From germline, CDR1 is ENHRY and CDR2 SYGVKD. The CDR3 DNA follows: TGTGCCATCAGTGAGCATCCAGGTAACTACGAGCAGTACTTC. This gives the protein CAISEHPGNYEQYF.

The rearrangement joins TRBV29-1 to TRBJ2-1; tentative D call: TRBD1 (5 bases). V gave up 6 bases and J gave up 9 bases, with 15 bases separating them. This CDR3 has 12 amino acids. Looked up from germline, CDR1 is SQVTM and CDR2 is ANQGSEA. The CDR3 DNA reads TGCAGCGTCGCTTACCCAAGGGGTGAGCAGTTCTTC. It specifies CSVAYPRGEQFF.

The chain has TRBV6-2 or TRBV6-3 and TRBJ2-1; 14 positions agree with TRBD2. The CDR3 loop spans 16 amino acids. V shed 4 bases, J shed 8 bases, and the junction held 7 bases outside the gene matches. Germline V gene lookup returns CDR1 MNHEY and CDR2 SVGEGT. The CDR3 sequence: CASSLQTSGRGYEQFF. In DNA form, the CDR3 reads TGTGCCAGCAGTTTACAGACTAGCGGGAGGGGGTATGAGCAGTTCTTC.

The chain links TRBV28 to TRBJ1-4, with 10 positions matching TRBD1. Germline lookup yields CDR1 MDHEN and CDR2 SYDVKM. V was clipped by 4 bases and J by 5 bases; unmatched bases: 7. The CDR3 extends over 16 amino acids. The CDR3 DNA reads TGTGCCAGCAGTTCCTACGACAGGGGGCGGAATGAAAAACTGTTTTTT. Residues: CASSSYDRGRNEKLFF.

This chain joins TRBV18 and TRBJ1-5, with a tentative D call TRBD1 (6 bases). Trimming removed 4 bases from V and 8 bases from J, with 15 bases in between. The CDR3 totals 14 residues. Per germline, CDR1 KGHSH and CDR2 LQKENI. CDR3 in amino acids: CASSRGTHQEPQHF. Written as DNA, the CDR3 is TGTGCCAGCTCACGGGGGACACATCAAGAGCCCCAGCATTTT.

V and J are TRBV12-5 and TRBJ1-5; unclear D gene. Germline V gene lookup returns CDR1 LGHNT and CDR2 FRNRAP. CDR3 length: 13 amino acids. The V gene lost 6 bases and the J gene lost 3 bases, with 9 bases spanning the gap. The CDR3, as DNA: TGTGCTAGTGGGGCGGGCACCAATCAGCCCCAGCATTTT. Protein product: CASGAGTNQPQHF.

The J gene is TRBJ2-2, the V gene TRBV5-4; TRBD2 matches at 9 bases. CDR3 length: 15 amino acids. CDR1 SGHNT and CDR2 YYREEE come from the germline V gene (reference sequence). V shed 5 bases, J shed 4 bases, and the junction held 6 bases outside the gene matches. The CDR3 nucleotides are TGTGCCAGCAGAATAGCGGGAGCCGGCACCGGGGAGCTGTTTTTT. Its translation: CASRIAGAGTGELFF.

V usage is TRBV30 and J usage is TRBJ2-3; TRBD2 agrees at 12 bases. Germline trimming cut 2 bases from V and 8 bases from J; bases unmatched to any gene: 11. The CDR3 runs 16 residues. Per germline, CDR1 GTSNPN and CDR2 SVGIG (reference sequence). The CDR3 DNA is TGTGCCTGGAGTCAAAGGACTAGCGGGACCCGCGGTACGCAGTATTTT. It translates to CAWSQRTSGTRGTQYF.

The chain recombines TRBV23-1 with TRBJ1-3; a weak D match, TRBD1 (5 bases). TRBV23-1 qualifies as an ORF whose function is uncertain. This CDR3 spans 13 amino acids. The V end was cut by 3 bases, the J end by 8 bases, with 11 bases between. The DNA of the CDR3 is TGCGCCAGCAGTCATGGGACTAACTACACCATATATTTT. Protein sequence: CASSHGTNYTIYF.

This chain uses TRBV5-1 with TRBJ2-1, with 10 bases lining up with TRBD2. Germline V lookup: CDR1 SGHRS, CDR2 YFSETQ. The junction had 6 bases not matched to a gene; V was cut back by 4 bases and J by 8 bases. This CDR3 region has 14 residues. CDR3 loop: CASSRAGGKDEQFF. As DNA, the CDR3 is TGCGCCAGCAGCCGAGCGGGAGGGAAAGATGAGCAGTTCTTC.

The chain recombines TRBV6-1 with TRBJ2-1; 8 bases map to TRBD1. Looked up from germline, CDR1 is MNHNS and CDR2 is SASEGT. V shed 2 bases, J shed 6 bases, and the junction held 6 bases outside the gene matches. CDR3 length: 15 amino acids. The CDR3 loop reads CASSEQGARGNEQFF. The CDR3 bases are TGTGCCAGCAGTGAACAGGGGGCGCGGGGCAATGAGCAGTTCTTC.

This clone was picked up many times. This CDR3 reads CASSSDPLSRQPQHF. CDR3 DNA: TGTGCCAGTAGTAGCGACCCGTTATCCAGGCAGCCCCAGCATTTT. This chain joins TRBV19 and TRBJ1-5; D not resolved. Trimming pared 4 bases from V and 7 bases from J, leaving 17 bases between. Germline assignment: CDR1 LNHDA and CDR2 SQIVND (reference sequence). The CDR3 extends over 15 amino acids. The variable domain in full, completed from reference TRBV19 and TRBJ1-5, reads DGGITQSPKYLFRKEGQNVTLSCEQNLNHDAMYWYRQDPGQGLRLIYYSQIVNDFQKGDIAEGYSVSREKKESFPLTVTSAQKNPTAFYLCASSSDPLSRQPQHFGDGTRLSIL.

CDR3 region: CATGNTYNEQFF. The DNA of the CDR3 is TGTGCCACCGGTAACACCTACAATGAGCAGTTCTTC. The chain recombines TRBV24-1 with TRBJ2-1; D is ambiguous. V gave up 9 bases and J gave up 2 bases, with 7 bases separating them. The germline gives CDR1 KGHDR, CDR2 SFDVKD. This CDR3 is built from 12 residues.

This chain connects TRBV19 to TRBJ2-3, with TRBD2 matching over 11 bases. V trimming: 4 bases; J trimming: 7 bases; junction bases outside the gene matches: 13. CDR1 and CDR2 from the germline V gene are LNHDA and SQIVND (reference sequence). The length of the CDR3 is 17 residues. CDR3 DNA: TGTGCCAGTAGTACCCCACGACTAGCGGGAAATCGTTATACGCAGTATTTT. Translated, it gives CASSTPRLAGNRYTQYF.